This TCR beta chain came from a study of blood T cell repertoires in COVID-19. On the study more broadly: T cells, B-cell-depleted T cells, or PBMCs provided the cDNA or gDNA that served as material.

Germline V gene sequence: CDR1 SGHAT, CDR2 FQNNGV. CDR3 length equals 15 residues. The trim removed 4 bases at V and 5 bases at J, leaving 9 bases unmatched. Authors' processing steps: Estimated nucleated cell counts came from reference gene primer amplification. Clones were sequenced by immunoSEQ multiplex PCR, and TCRdb holds only the in-frame ones, with some missing. The DNA was the basis for D and trimming; V, J and clone size are from that table. The sample has around 150,000 clones, 76% seen once. The chain joins TRBV11-2 to TRBJ1-1; TRBD1 aligns across 8 bases. The TCR sequence derives from a woman of 80 years or more with acute or convalescent COVID-19. The material sequenced was peripheral blood. The DNA for the CDR3 is TGTGCCAGCAGCTCAAGTGACAGGGGAGGGACTGAAGCTTTCTTT. Encoded protein: CASSSSDRGGTEAFF.